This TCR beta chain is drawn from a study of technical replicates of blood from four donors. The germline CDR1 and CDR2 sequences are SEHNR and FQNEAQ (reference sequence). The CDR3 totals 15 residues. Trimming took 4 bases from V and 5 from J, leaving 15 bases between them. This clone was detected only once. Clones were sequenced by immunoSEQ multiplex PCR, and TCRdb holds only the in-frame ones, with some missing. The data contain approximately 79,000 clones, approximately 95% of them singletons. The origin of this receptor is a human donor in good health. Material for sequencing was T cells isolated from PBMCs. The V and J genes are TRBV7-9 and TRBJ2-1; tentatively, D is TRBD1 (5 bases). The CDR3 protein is CASSSPRVAHNEQFF. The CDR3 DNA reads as TGTGCCAGCAGCTCCCCCAGGGTAGCACACAATGAGCAGTTCTTC.